This TCR beta chain was sequenced for a study of blood T cells in healthy people across ages (dated by TCRdb to 2013 to 2016). Concerning the study at large: In model experiments, template switching captured about one uniquely barcoded TCR beta cDNA molecule for every two T cells. Donors were grouped into four age groups: young (average 16 years), middle-aged (around 39), aged (around 62) and long-lived (about 82). For two donors (one aged 18 to 30 and one aged 80 or older), the study analyzed two additional independent replicas of 1 million unique cDNA reads from the same blood draw. To track age-related changes in TCR beta repertoire diversity, the study relied on deep sequencing normalized with unique cDNA molecular identifiers. To avoid experimental bias, donors of different ages were spread randomly across the sequencing lanes. Overall results and qualifications from the work: As age increased, observed TCR beta diversity per million T cells dropped in a roughly linear way, and a significant reduction was already evident by age roughly 36. There was a strong correlation between observed TCR beta diversity and the percentage of naive T cells measured by flow cytometry. The CMV infection status of donors was not known, potentially confounding age-related changes in expanded clonotypes. Estimates of total diversity based on one million sequenced T cells were considered lower bounds and underestimates. Because profiling used bulk unsorted PBMCs, naive and antigen-experienced compartments could not be compared conclusively. Compared with the aged group, the long-lived group had more naive CD4+ T cells, fewer expanded clones and increased TCR diversity, a pattern suggesting age selection.

Details on this clonotype: What antigen it recognizes has not been identified. Base-call qualities are not available, and no considerably larger clone is one nucleotide away.

The donors were a few dozen Caucasian individuals from Russia, aged roughly 6 to 90 years, who were systemically healthy. Each donor gave ten milliliters of peripheral blood, collected into EDTA-treated Vacutainer tubes. PBMCs were isolated by Ficoll-Paque density-gradient centrifugation, with at least 7 million obtained per sample. Trizol reagent was used to extract total RNA from PBMCs, with at least 5 micrograms per sample. For every donor, flow cytometry on a PBMC aliquot measured the percentage of naive CD45RAhigh/CD27high T cells. The receptor library was made with 5' RACE. This sample was sequenced with an Illumina HiSeq 2500. A second PCR of roughly 7 to 12 cycles was run with a J-beta primer mix and a sample-barcoded 5' primer. Each TCR beta cDNA molecule received a unique molecular identifier from a template-switch 5' adaptor carrying 12 random nucleotides. At least 2.5 million CDR3-containing paired-end reads were obtained from each sample. First-strand cDNA was synthesized from all RNA with the Mint cDNA synthesis kit, primed by a TRBC-specific oligonucleotide. After uracil-DNA glycosylase treatment, a first 18-cycle PCR used universal primers M1SS and BC2_uni_R on all cDNA. The original pipeline was this. Each sample was normalized by randomly selecting 1 million high-quality reads, each carrying a distinct molecular identifier. Reads sharing molecular identifiers were discarded rather than binned into consensus sequences. MiTCR, with a Q25 quality threshold and the strictest error-elimination algorithm, was used for CDR3 identification, clonotype clustering and error correction. A nonparametric unseen species model using Euler transformation provided a lower-bound estimate of total TCR beta diversity. Using fastp trimming at Q25 and MiXCR clonotype assembly, TCRdb reanalyzed the public sequencing data and kept in-frame beta chains. Every distinct CDR3 protein forms one entry, paired with its most common genes and DNA. The V and J calls and clone size are TCRdb's, not the authors'. The sample table holds about 780,000 distinct CDR3 sequences, of which more than 35% were seen once. Less than 20% of the sample is held by the ten biggest clonotypes.

The germline V gene (reference sequence) provides CDR1 DFQATT and CDR2 SNEGSKA. Trimming accounts for 6 bases at V and 6 bases at J, while the number of junction bases matched to no gene is 13. The CDR3 runs 15 amino acids, cysteine and phenylalanine included. Only CDR3 DNA is held: 45 bases, read in frame from base 1. The sequencing sample was made of blood. This clonotype was sampled from a man of 80 years or more in good health. The chain links TRBV20-1 with TRBJ2-1; 8 bases in between match TRBD2. The sequenced DNA: TGCAGTGCCGCGCCAGGTAGCGGGGCGGGCAATGAGCAGTTCTTC. Its protein product is CSAAPGSGAGNEQFF.